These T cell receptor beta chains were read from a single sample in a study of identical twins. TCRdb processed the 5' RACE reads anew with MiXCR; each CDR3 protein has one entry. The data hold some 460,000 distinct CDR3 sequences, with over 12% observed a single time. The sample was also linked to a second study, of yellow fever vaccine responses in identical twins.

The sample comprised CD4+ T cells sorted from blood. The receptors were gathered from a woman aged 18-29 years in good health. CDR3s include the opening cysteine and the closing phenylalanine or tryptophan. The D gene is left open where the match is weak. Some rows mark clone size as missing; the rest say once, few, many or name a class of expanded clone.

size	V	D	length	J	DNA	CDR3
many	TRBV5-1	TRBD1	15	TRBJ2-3	TGCGCCAGTTCCACAGGGGGCGCGAGCACAGATACGCAGTATTTT	CASSTGGASTDTQYF
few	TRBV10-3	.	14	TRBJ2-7	TGTGCCATCAGTGAGATCTCGGGGGGCGGCGAGCAGTACTTC	CAISEISGGGEQYF
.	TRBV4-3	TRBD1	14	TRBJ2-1	TGCGCCAGCAGCCAAGAAGACAGGGGCAATGAGCAGTTCTTC	CASSQEDRGNEQFF
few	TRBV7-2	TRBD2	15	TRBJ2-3	TGTGCCAGCAGCCGGGGGGGGGGCGTCACAGATACGCAGTATTTT	CASSRGGGVTDTQYF
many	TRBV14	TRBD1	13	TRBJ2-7	TGTGCCAGCAGGAGGACAGGCTCCTACGAGCAGTACTTC	CASRRTGSYEQYF
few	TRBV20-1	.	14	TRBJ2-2	TGCAGTGCTTGGGCACGGACTATCACCGGGGAGCTGTTTTTT	CSAWARTITGELFF
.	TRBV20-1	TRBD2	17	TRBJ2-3	TGCAGTGCTAGTAGTCCCGAGTCTAGCGGGCTCACAGATACGCAGTATTTT	CSASSPESSGLTDTQYF
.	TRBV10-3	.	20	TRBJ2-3	TGTGCCATCAGCCGCGGGGAGATTTCCCTCATACAAAAAATCACAGATACGCAGTATTTT	CAISRGEISLIQKITDTQYF
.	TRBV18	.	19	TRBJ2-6	TGTGCCAGCTCACCACTTCCCTCGACAGGTGCTTCGGGGGCCAACGTCCTGACTTTC	CASSPLPSTGASGANVLTF
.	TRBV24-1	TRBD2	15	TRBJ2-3	TGTGCCACCAGTGATTGGACTAGCGGTCCAGATACGCAGTATTTT	CATSDWTSGPDTQYF
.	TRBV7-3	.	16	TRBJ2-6	TGTGCCAGCAGCCCTGGACCTATCTCTGGGGCCAACGTCCTGACTTTC	CASSPGPISGANVLTF
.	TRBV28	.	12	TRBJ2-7	TGTGCCAGCGGCTGGTCCGACTACGAGCAGTACTTC	CASGWSDYEQYF
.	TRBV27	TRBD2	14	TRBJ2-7	TGTGCCAGCAGTTTATTCCGGGAGGGGGTCGAGCAGTACTTC	CASSLFREGVEQYF
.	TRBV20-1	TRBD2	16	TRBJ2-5	TGCAGTGCGTGCCGCCCGACAAGCGGGACCCAAGAGACCCAGTACTTC	CSACRPTSGTQETQYF
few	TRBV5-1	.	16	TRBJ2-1	TGCGCCAGCAGCTTGATCGGTCAGGTGGGTTCCAATGAGCAGTTCTTC	CASSLIGQVGSNEQFF
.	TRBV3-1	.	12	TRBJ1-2	TGTGCCAGCAGCCGGACGGTCTATGGCTACACCTTC	CASSRTVYGYTF
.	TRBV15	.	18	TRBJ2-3	TGTGCCACCAGCAGAGAGAGGGGGAGGGCGGATTGGAAGGATACGCAGTATTTT	CATSRERGRADWKDTQYF
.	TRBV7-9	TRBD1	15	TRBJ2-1	TGTGCCAGCAGCGGGGGGGACAGGGCCTCCAATGAGCAGTTCTTC	CASSGGDRASNEQFF
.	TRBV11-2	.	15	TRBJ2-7	TGTGCCAGCAGCCGGGACCTATTCCTGTCCCACGAGCAGTACTTC	CASSRDLFLSHEQYF
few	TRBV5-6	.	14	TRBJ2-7	TGTGCCAGCAGCTTGGGACTATCCCTAACCGAGCAGTACTTC	CASSLGLSLTEQYF
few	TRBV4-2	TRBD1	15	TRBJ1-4	TGTGCCAGCAGCCACGGGACAGGGGAGGATGAAAAACTGTTTTTT	CASSHGTGEDEKLFF
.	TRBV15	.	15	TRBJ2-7	TGTGCCACCAGCAGATCCCCCGGGACTGTATACGAGCAGTACTTC	CATSRSPGTVYEQYF
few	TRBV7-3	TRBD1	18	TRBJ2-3	TGTGCCAGCAGCCTTACCGGGACAGGGATCCCGGACACAGATACGCAGTATTTT	CASSLTGTGIPDTDTQYF
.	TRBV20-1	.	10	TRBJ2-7	TGCAGTGCTGGTCCCTACGAGCAGTACTTC	CSAGPYEQYF
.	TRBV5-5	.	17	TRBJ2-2	TGTGCCAGCAGCTTGATCCAGGGGTCCACGAACACCGGGGAGCTGTTTTTT	CASSLIQGSTNTGELFF
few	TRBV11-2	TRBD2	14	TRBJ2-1	TGTGCCAGCAGCTTCGGACTAGCGGGAAAGGAGCAGTTCTTC	CASSFGLAGKEQFF
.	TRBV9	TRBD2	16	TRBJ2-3	TGTGCCAGCAGCGTAGATCCTAGCGGGCGCACAGATACGCAGTATTTT	CASSVDPSGRTDTQYF
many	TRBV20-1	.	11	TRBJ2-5	TGCAGTTCTGGGGGTCAAGAGACCCAGTACTTC	CSSGGQETQYF
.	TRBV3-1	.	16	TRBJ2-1	TGTGCCAGCAGCCCCTATATCTCGGGACTCTCTAATGAGCAGTTCTTC	CASSPYISGLSNEQFF
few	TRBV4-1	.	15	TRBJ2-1	TGCGCCAGCAGCCAAGATGTAGGACAGCCCAATGAGCAGTTCTTC	CASSQDVGQPNEQFF
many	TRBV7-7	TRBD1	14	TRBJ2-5	TGTGCTAGCAGCTTGGGGACAGGGGGAGAGACCCAGTACTTC	CASSLGTGGETQYF
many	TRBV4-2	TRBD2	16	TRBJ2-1	TGTGCCAGCAGCCGTAGAGCGGGGAGCTCCTACAATGAGCAGTTCTTC	CASSRRAGSSYNEQFF
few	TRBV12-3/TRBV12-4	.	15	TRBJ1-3	TGTGCCAGCGCCCCGGGACTCTACTCTGGAAACACCATATATTTT	CASAPGLYSGNTIYF
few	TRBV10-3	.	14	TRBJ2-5	TGTGCCATCAGTGTTCAGGGTTCAGGGGAGACCCAGTACTTC	CAISVQGSGETQYF
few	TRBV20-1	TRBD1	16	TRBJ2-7	TGCAGTGCTAGAGTTCCCCCCGGGACAGGGTTTTACGAGCAGTACTTC	CSARVPPGTGFYEQYF
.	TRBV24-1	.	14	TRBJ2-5	TGTGCCACCAGTGATCCAAGCCCCCAAGAGACCCAGTACTTC	CATSDPSPQETQYF
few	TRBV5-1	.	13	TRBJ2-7	TGCGCCAGCAGCTTGGAAGGGTTCTACGAGCAGTACTTC	CASSLEGFYEQYF
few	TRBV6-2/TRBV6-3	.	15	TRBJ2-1	TGTGCCAGCAGCTCCACATATCGGGACGAGTGGAGTCAGTTCTTC	CASSSTYRDEWSQFF
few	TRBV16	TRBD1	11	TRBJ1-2	TGTGCCAGCAGCCCCGGACAGGGCGTTACCTTC	CASSPGQGVTF
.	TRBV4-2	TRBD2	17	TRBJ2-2	TGTGCCAGCAGCCGGTATACCGGGACTAATTTGCCCGGGGAGCTGTTTTTT	CASSRYTGTNLPGELFF
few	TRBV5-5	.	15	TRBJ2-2	TGTGCCAGCAGCTCCGGGCCAGGAGGAACCGGGGAGCTGTTTTTT	CASSSGPGGTGELFF
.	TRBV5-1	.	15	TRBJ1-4	TGCGCCAGCAGCAGACAAGGGGTGCGCAATGAAAAACTGTTTTTT	CASSRQGVRNEKLFF
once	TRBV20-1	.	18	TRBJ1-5	TGCAGTGTTAAGGGCACAGGGCGTAGAGGGTATAGCAATCAGCCCCAGCATTTT	CSVKGTGRRGYSNQPQHF
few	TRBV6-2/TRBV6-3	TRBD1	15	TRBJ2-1	TGTGCCAGCAAGCAGGACAGGGACTTCTACAATGAGCAGTTCTTC	CASKQDRDFYNEQFF
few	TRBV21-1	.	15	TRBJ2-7	TGTGCCAGCAGCGGGCCCCCTTGGACCAAACACGAGCAGTACTTC	CASSGPPWTKHEQYF
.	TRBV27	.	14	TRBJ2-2	TGTGCCAGCAGTTCCGGTTTTTCGGCCGGGGAGCTGTTTTTT	CASSSGFSAGELFF
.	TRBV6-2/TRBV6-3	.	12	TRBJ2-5	TGTGCCAGCGGTCGAGTTATCGAGACCCAGTACTTC	CASGRVIETQYF
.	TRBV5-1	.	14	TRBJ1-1	TGCGCCAGCAGTGTTCAGAGGGGGGTTACTGAAGCTTTCTTT	CASSVQRGVTEAFF
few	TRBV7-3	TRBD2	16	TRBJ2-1	TGTGCCAGCAGTCATAAACGGGGGGGCATCTACAATGAGCAGTTCTTC	CASSHKRGGIYNEQFF
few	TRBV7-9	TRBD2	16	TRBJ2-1	TGTGCCAGCAGCCCCGCCCTCGGAGCGGGGGACAATGAGCAGTTCTTC	CASSPALGAGDNEQFF
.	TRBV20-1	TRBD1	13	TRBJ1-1	TGCAGTGCTAAATTAGGGACAGTCGGTGAAGCTTTCTTT	CSAKLGTVGEAFF
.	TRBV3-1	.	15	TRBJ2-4	TGTGCCAGCAGCCAAGGACAAACTGCCAAAAACATTCAGTACTTC	CASSQGQTAKNIQYF
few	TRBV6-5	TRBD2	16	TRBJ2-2	TGTGCCAGCAGTTACTCGCGGGGGATCGGCACCGGGGAGCTGTTTTTT	CASSYSRGIGTGELFF
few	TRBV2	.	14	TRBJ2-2	TGTGCCAGCGCTGAGTCAGGGTTGGCCGGGGAGCTGTTTTTT	CASAESGLAGELFF
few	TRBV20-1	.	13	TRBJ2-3	TGCAGTGCCGAGGTTGGAATTGCAGATACGCAGTATTTT	CSAEVGIADTQYF
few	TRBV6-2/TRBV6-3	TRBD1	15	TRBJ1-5	TGTGCCAGCAGTACGACAGGGTACGGCAATCAGCCCCAGCATTTT	CASSTTGYGNQPQHF
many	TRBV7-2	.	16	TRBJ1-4	TGTGCCAGCAGCCTCTTTCAGGGAGGAACTAATGAAAAACTGTTTTTT	CASSLFQGGTNEKLFF